These 3 T cell receptor beta chains came from one sample sequenced in a study of T cell repertoires in aging, cancer and after chemotherapy. TCR beta rearrangements were amplified from peripheral blood genomic DNA. TRB rearrangements spanning V, D and J were amplified using mixed TRB-A/B primers. TCRdb re-called the multiplex PCR reads through MiXCR, storing one row per CDR3 protein. The sample has 950 to 1,100 distinct CDR3 sequences, roughly 28% seen once. Sequenced material: blood. The receptor set was obtained from a human donor with a blood cancer.

In this sample, this clonotype is medium-sized. The gene calls are TRBV7-9 and TRBJ1-1; D is ambiguous. From germline, CDR1 is SEHNR and CDR2 FQNEAQ (reference sequence). V was shortened by 1 base and J by 10 bases, with 13 bases between the two germline ends. The CDR3 totals 13 residues. DNA of the CDR3: TGTGCCAGCAGCTTAGATGGTTCTATCGGAGCTTTCTTT. Protein: CASSLDGSIGAFF.

This clonotype is medium-sized by share. The CDR3 coding sequence is TGTGCCAGCATGATGGACAGGGGCCCAGGGGCCCAGTACTTC. Protein sequence: CASMMDRGPGAQYF. This chain joins TRBV2 and TRBJ2-5; TRBD1 agrees at 9 bases. V lost 7 bases, J lost 9 bases, and 12 bases stayed unmatched. The CDR3 is made up of 14 amino acids. CDR1 SNHLY and CDR2 FYNNEI come from the germline V gene.

The chain uses TRBV20-1 and TRBJ1-5; a weak D match, TRBD1 (5 bases). This CDR3 contains 14 residues. The germline gives CDR1 DFQATT, CDR2 SNEGSKA (reference sequence). Trimming removed 6 bases at V and 3 bases at J, with 15 bases between. CDR3 nucleotides: TGCAGTGCCCTACGACAGAGCGACAATCAGCCCCAGCATTTT. It yields the protein CSALRQSDNQPQHF.